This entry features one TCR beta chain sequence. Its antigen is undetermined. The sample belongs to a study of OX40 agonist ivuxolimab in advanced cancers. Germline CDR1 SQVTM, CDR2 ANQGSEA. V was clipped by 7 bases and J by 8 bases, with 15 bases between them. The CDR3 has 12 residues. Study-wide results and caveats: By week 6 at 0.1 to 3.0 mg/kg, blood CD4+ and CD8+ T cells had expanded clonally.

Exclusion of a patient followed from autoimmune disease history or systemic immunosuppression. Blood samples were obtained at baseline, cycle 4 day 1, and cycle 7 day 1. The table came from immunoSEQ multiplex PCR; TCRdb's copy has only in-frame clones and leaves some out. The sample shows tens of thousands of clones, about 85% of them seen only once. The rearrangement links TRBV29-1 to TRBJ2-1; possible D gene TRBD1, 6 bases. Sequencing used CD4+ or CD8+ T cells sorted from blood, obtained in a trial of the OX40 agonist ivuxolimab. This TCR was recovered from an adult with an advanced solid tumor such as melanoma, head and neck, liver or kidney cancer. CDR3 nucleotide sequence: TGCAGCGAGAAATCAGGGGTCGATGAGCAGTTCTTC. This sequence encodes CSEKSGVDEQFF.